This T cell receptor beta chain came from a study of shared clonotypes between healthy human individuals. General study findings and limits: Genetic and exposure-history diversity was limited by the small donor number. Apart from blood, nothing was sampled; tissue repertoires likely differ.

The naive CD8 fraction comprised CD45RO-negative cells positively selected for CCR7 and excluded terminally differentiated effector memory CD45RA+ cells. Healthy HIV-negative adults with no recent acute infections or vaccinations were recruited as donors. Genomic DNA from each subset was divided evenly over several immunoSEQ plates. This table comes from immunoSEQ multiplex PCR, and its TCRdb copy is limited to in-frame clones, with some not included. Of about 2.1 million clones in the sample, about 93% are singletons; the top ten hold under 2%. V was cut by 4 bases and J by 8 bases, with 11 bases left in between. CDR3 length: 13 residues. Germline V CDR1 and CDR2: MNHEY, SMNVEV (reference sequence). Comment on this clone: Its antigen is still unknown.

The sequencing input was naive CD8+ T cells from PBMCs. The chain couples TRBV27 to TRBJ1-4; weak D call: TRBD1 (5 bases). The TCR sequence derives from a man between 18 and 29 years old in good health. Some clones in this sample may be carry-over from other donors' samples. The CDR3 bases are TGTGCCAGCAGTTATGTCCGGGGGGAAAAACTGTTTTTT. Protein product: CASSYVRGEKLFF.